This T cell receptor beta chain was sequenced during a study of cytotoxic CD8 clonotypes in ibrutinib-treated CLL. Overall study context: Response samples followed a median around 11 months of treatment, range 6 to 36. General observations from the study: Clonality grew at ibrutinib response; at progression, it decreased back toward baseline.

Libraries were prepared by immunoSEQ multiplex PCR; TCRdb keeps only in-frame clonotypes and omits some of them. The table includes about 120,000 clones, under 70% detected once. The table lists this clone with a count of one. What it binds is unknown. This CDR3 has 16 residues. Germline V lookup: CDR1 SGHTA, CDR2 FQGNSA. V shed 5 bases and J shed 1 base, with 14 bases lying between them. This TCR derives from a human donor with chronic lymphocytic leukemia. Sequencing was performed on PBMCs, taken after 24 months of ibrutinib treatment. The J gene is TRBJ2-2, the V gene TRBV7-2, with D perhaps assigned TRBD1 or TRBD2 (5 bases each). CDR3 amino acids: CASSRGWGQNTGELFF. CDR3 DNA sequence: TGTGCCAGCAGCCGCGGGTGGGGCCAGAACACCGGGGAGCTGTTTTTT.